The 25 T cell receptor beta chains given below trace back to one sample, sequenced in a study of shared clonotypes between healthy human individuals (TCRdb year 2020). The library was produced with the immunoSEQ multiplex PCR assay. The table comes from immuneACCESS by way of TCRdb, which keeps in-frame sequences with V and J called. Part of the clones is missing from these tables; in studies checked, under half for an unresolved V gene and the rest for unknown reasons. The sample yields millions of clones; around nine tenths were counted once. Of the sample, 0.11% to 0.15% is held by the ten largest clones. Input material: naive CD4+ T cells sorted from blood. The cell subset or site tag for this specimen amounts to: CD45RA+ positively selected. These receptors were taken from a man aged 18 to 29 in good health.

CDR3: CASSKERGLTYQETQYF. DNA for the CDR3: TGTGCCAGCAGCAAAGAGAGGGGCTTAACGTACCAAGAGACCCAGTACTTC. The V call is TRBV21-1, the J call TRBJ2-5. TRBV21-1 is reported as a pseudogene. The CDR3 is made up of 17 amino acids.

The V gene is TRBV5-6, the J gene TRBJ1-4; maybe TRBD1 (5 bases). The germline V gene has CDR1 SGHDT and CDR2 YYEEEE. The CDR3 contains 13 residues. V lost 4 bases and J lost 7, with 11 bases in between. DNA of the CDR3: TGTGCCAGCAGCCCCCCCGACAGTGAAAAACTGTTTTTT. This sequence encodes CASSPPDSEKLFF. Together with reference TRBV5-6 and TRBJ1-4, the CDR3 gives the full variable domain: DAGVTQSPTHLIKTRGQQVTLRCSPKSGHDTVSWYQQALGQGPQFIFQYYEEEERQRGNFPDRFSGHQFPNYSSELNVNALLLGDSALYLCASSPPDSEKLFFGSGTQLSVL.

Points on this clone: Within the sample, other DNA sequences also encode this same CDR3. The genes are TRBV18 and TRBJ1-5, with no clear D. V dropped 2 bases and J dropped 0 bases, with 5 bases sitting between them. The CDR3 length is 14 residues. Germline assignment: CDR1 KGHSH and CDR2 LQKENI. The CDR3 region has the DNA TGTGCCAGCTCACCATTAGATAGCAATCAGCCCCAGCATTTT. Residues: CASSPLDSNQPQHF.

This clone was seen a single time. CDR3 in DNA: TGTGCCAGCAGTGAAGCCATCCGTGCTTATGGCTACACCTTC. Protein product: CASSEAIRAYGYTF. V usage is TRBV6-1 and J usage is TRBJ1-2; D gene ambiguous. The CDR3 consists of 14 residues. Germline assignment: CDR1 MNHNS and CDR2 SASEGT. Trimming removed 0 bases from V and 5 bases from J, with 10 bases in between.

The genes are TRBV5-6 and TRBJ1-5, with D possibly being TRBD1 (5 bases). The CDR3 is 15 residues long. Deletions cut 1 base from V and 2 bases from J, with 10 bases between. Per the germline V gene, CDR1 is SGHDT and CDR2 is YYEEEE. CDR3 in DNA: TGTGCCAGCAGCTTGATCCAACAGGGCAATCAGCCCCAGCATTTT. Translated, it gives CASSLIQQGNQPQHF.

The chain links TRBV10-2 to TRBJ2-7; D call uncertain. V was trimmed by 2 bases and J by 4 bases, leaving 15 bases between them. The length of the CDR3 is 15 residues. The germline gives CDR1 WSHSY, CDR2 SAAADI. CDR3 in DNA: TGCGCCAGCAGTGAGAACCCGATGAAAGGGTACGAGCAGTACTTC. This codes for CASSENPMKGYEQYF.

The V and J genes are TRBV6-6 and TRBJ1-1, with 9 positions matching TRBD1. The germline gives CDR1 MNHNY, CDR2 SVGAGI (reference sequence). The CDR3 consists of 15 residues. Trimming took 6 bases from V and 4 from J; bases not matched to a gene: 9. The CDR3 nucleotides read TGTGCCAGCAGACTGACCGGGACAGGGAGCACTGAAGCTTTCTTT. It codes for CASRLTGTGSTEAFF.

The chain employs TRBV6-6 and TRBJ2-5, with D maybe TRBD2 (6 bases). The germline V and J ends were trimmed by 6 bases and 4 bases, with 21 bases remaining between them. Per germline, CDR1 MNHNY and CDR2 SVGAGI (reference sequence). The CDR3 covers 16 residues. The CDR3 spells CASSPSQTSGRETQYF. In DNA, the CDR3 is TGTGCCAGCAGCCCCTCCCAGACTAGTGGTAGAGAGACCCAGTACTTC.

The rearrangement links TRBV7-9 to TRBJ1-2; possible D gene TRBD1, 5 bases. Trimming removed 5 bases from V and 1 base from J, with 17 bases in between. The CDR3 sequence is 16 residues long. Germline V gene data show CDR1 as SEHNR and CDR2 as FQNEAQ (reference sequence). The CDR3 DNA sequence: TGTGCCAGCAGCACCGCCGGGACGGACATTAACTATGGCTACACCTTC. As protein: CASSTAGTDINYGYTF. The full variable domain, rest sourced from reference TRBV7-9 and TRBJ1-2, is DTGVSQNPRHKITKRGQNVTFRCDPISEHNRLYWYRQTLGQGPEFLTYFQNEAQLEKSRLLSDRFSAERPKGSFSTLEIQRTEQGDSAMYLCASSTAGTDINYGYTFGSGTRLTVV.

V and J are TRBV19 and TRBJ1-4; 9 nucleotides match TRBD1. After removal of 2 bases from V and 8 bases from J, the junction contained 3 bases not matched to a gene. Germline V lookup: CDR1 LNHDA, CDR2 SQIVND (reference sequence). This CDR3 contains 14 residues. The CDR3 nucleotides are TGTGCCAGTAGTATATACAGGGGGCACGAAAAACTGTTTTTT. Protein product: CASSIYRGHEKLFF.

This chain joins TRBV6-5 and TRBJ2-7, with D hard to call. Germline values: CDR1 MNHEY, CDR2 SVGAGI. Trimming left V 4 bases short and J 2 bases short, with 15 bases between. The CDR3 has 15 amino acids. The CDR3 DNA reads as TGTGCCAGCAGTTCCCCTAAAAAGGCTGCCTACGAGCAGTACTTC. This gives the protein CASSSPKKAAYEQYF.

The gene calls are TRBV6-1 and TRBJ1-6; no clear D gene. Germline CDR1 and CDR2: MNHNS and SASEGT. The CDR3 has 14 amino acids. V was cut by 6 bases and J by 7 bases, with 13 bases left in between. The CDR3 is CASSGNLGNSPLHF. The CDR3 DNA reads TGTGCCAGCAGCGGTAACTTGGGGAATTCACCCCTCCACTTT.

The CDR3 loop is CASSPGGTDTQYF. The CDR3 nucleotides read TGTGCCAGCAGCCCAGGAGGCACAGATACGCAGTATTTT. The chain has TRBV11-1 and TRBJ2-3; D gene uncertain. V was pared by 5 bases and J by 1 base, with 7 bases between. CDR3 length equals 13 residues. Germline V gene sequence: CDR1 SGHAT, CDR2 FQDESV (reference sequence). Based on the CDR3 plus reference TRBV11-1 and TRBJ2-3, the full variable domain is EAEVAQSPRYKITEKSQAVAFWCDPISGHATLYWYRQILGQGPELLVQFQDESVVDDSQLPKDRFSAERLKGVDSTLKIQPAELGDSAMYLCASSPGGTDTQYFGPGTRLTVL.

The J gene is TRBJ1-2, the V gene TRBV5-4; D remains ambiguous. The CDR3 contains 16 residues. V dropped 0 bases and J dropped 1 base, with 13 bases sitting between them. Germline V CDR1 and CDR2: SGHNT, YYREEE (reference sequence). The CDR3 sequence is CASSLVGTESNYGYTF. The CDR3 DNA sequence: TGTGCCAGCAGCTTGGTTGGTACAGAGAGTAACTATGGCTACACCTTC.

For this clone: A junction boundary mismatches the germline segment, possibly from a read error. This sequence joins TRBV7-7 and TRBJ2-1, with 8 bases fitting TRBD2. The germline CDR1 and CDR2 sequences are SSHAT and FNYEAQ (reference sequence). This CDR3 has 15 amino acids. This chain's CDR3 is CASSSGGSSYNEQFF. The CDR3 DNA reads TGTGCTAGCAGCTCGGGGGGGAGCTCCTACAATGAGCAGTTCTTC. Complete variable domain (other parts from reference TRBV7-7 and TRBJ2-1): GAGVSQSPRYKVTKRGQDVTLRCDPISSHATLYWYQQALGQGPEFLTYFNYEAQPDKSGLPSDRFSAERPEGSISTLTIQRTEQRDSAMYRCASSSGGSSYNEQFFGPGTRLTVL.

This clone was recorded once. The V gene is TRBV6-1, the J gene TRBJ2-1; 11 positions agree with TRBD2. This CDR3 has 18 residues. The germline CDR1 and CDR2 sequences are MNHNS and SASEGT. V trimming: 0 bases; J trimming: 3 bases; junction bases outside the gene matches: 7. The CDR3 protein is CASSEALLAGVSYNEQFF. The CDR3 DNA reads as TGTGCCAGCAGTGAAGCCCTACTAGCGGGAGTCAGCTACAATGAGCAGTTCTTC.

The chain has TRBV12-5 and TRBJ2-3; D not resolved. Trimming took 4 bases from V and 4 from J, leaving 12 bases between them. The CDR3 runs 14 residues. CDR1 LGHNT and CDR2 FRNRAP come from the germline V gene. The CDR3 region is CASGSRLVPDTQYF. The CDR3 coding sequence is TGTGCTAGTGGTTCCCGCCTAGTCCCAGATACGCAGTATTTT.

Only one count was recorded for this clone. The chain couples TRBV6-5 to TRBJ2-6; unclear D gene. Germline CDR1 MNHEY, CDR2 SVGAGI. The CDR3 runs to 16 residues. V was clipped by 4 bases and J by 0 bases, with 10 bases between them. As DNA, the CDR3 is TGTGCCAGCAGTTCGGACCAAAGCTCTGGGGCCAACGTCCTGACTTTC. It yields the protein CASSSDQSSGANVLTF.

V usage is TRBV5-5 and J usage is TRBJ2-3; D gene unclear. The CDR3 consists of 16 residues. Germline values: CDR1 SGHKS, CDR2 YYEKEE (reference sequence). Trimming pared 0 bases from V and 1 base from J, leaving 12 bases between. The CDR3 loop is CASSLAPNTGTDTQYF. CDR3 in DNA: TGTGCCAGCAGCTTGGCCCCAAATACTGGCACAGATACGCAGTATTTT.

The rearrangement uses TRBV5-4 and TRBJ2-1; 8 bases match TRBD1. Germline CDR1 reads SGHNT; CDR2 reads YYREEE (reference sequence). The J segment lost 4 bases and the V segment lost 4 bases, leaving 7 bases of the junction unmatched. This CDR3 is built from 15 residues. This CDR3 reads CASSPDRGGYNEQFF. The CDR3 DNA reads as TGTGCCAGCAGCCCTGACAGGGGTGGGTACAATGAGCAGTTCTTC.

DNA of the CDR3: TGTGCCAGCAGGGGACGGGGTTCCCTTGCCGAGCAGTACTTC. Translated: CASRGRGSLAEQYF. The rearrangement uses TRBV11-1 and TRBJ2-7, with D tentatively TRBD1 or TRBD2 (5 bases each). CDR1 is SGHAT and CDR2 is FQDESV in the germline V gene (reference sequence). The CDR3 spans 14 residues. Trimming took 6 bases from V and 6 from J, leaving 18 bases between them.

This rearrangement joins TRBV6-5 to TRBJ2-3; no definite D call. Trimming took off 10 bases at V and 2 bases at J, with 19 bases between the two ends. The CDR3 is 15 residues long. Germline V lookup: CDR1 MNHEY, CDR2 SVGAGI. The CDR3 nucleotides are TGTGCCACCCAAAGGTCCCCCTTCCTCACAGATACGCAGTATTTT. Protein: CATQRSPFLTDTQYF.

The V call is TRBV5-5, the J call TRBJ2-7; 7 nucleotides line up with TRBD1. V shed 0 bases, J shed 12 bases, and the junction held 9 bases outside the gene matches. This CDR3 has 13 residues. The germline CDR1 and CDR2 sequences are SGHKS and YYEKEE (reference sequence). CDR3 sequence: CASSLGQGVDLYF. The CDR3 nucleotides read TGTGCCAGCAGCTTGGGGCAGGGGGTAGATCTGTACTTC.

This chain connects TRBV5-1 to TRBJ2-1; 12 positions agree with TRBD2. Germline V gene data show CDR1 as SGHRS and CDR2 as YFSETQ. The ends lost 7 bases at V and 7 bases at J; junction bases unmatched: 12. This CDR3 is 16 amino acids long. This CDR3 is CASRRSTSGGSNEQFF. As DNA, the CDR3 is TGCGCCAGCCGCCGTTCGACTAGCGGGGGATCGAATGAGCAGTTCTTC. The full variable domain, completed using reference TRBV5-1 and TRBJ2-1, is KAGVTQTPRYLIKTRGQQVTLSCSPISGHRSVSWYQQTPGQGLQFLFEYFSETQRNKGNFPGRFSGRQFSNSRSEMNVSTLELGDSALYLCASRRSTSGGSNEQFFGPGTRLTVL.

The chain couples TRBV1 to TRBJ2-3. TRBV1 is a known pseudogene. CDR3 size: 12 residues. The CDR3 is CTSSQGTDTQYF. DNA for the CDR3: TGCACCAGCAGCCAGGGCACAGATACGCAGTATTTT.